This TCR beta chain was sequenced during a study of T cell responses to AZD1222 COVID-19 vaccine (dated by TCRdb to about 2021). About the full investigation: AZD1222 recipients whose second dose came at about 4 weeks and those whose second dose came at about 12 weeks were combined into one group, since spike-specific TCR depth and breadth did not differ between the two schedules. Trial participants were enrolled by age into 18-55, 56-69 and 70-plus year subgroups, with roughly 160, 29 and 62 TCR-sequenced participants respectively. TCR sequencing covered 233 trial participants: 200 to 210 given two doses of AZD1222 and 26 given two doses of MenACWY control vaccine.

Overall study results and their limits: Participants were mostly white British, with more females than males. The authors suggested clonal diversity may have been underestimated. The vaccine-associated CD4 TCRs covered the entire spike protein, and the dominant responses fell in regions 160-218 and 743-854. After two AZD1222 doses, both the breadth and the depth of spike-specific TCRs were significantly higher than at day 0 and than in MenACWY recipients. In the small 56-69-year group, the increase in depth fell short of significance, most likely because of low power. Reportedly, almost half of the unique spike-specific TCRs recognized epitopes lying outside the regions that are mutated in the B.1.351 and B.1.1.7 variants. Because no day 14 peak-response samples were available, repertoires were characterized only after the peak T cell response. Only six AZD1222 recipients were SARS-CoV-2 seropositive at baseline, limiting conclusions about previously exposed vaccinees.

The CDR3 regions of human TCRbeta chains were analyzed by immunosequencing. The source study handled its data this way. TCRs in the repertoires were compared against a reference library of SARS-CoV-2-specific TCRs that had been generated with the MIRA antigen-specificity platform. Breadth meant the fraction of unique TCRs that were SARS-CoV-2-associated, whereas depth meant the fraction of total T cells that were SARS-CoV-2-associated. Each spike-specific TCR was assigned to its reactive spike region and to a CD4 or CD8 class using the MIRA data. Log10-transformed breadth and depth values were compared by one-way ANOVA with Sidak's multiple comparisons tests. The table comes from immuneACCESS by way of TCRdb, which keeps in-frame sequences with V and J called. Part of the clones is missing from these tables; in studies checked, under half for an unresolved V gene and the rest for unknown reasons. Clone size and the V and J calls come from that table; the DNA yielded D and trimming. The sample table shows 59,000 or so clones, and around 84% are seen once. The top ten clones comprise around 9.6% of the sample.

The time point label for this specimen denotes: baseline before first vaccination. Vaccinee samples came from UK trials COV001 and COV002, including a single-blind randomized controlled phase 2/3 trial of AZD1222 (ChAdOx1 nCoV-19) in healthy adults. For TCRbeta chain sequencing, PBMC samples from trial participants were taken at day 0 and at day 28 after the second dose. Its CDR3 holds 12 amino acids, cysteine through phenylalanine. The sequence is cut down to CDR3 DNA, 36 bases in frame from base 1. CDR1 and CDR2 are read off the germline V gene (reference sequence) as SEHNR and FQNEAQ. At the junction V is shortened by 5 bases and J by 5 bases, with 10 bases in between. As to this clone: Its antigen has not been determined. Nothing much larger sits one base from this clone, and base qualities are not available.

The clonotype was recovered from an adult in good health. Specimen: peripheral blood, collected on day 0 of AZD1222 vaccination. The V and J genes are TRBV7-9 and TRBJ2-7; the D gene remains uncertain. The nucleotide sequence reads as follows: TGTGCCAGCAGCCCAACCACCCACGAGCAGTACTTC. This translates into CASSPTTHEQYF.